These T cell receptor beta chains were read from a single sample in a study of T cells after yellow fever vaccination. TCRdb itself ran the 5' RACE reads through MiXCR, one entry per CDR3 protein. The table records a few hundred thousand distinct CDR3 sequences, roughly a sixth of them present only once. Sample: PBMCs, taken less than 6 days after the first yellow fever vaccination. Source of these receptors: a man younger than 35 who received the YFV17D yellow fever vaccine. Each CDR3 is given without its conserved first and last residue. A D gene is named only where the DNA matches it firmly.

CDR3: ASSLGQGAGGPWDTQY
D: NA
V: TRBV11-2
J: TRBJ2-3

CDR3: ASSPPEGEGEKLF
D: NA
V: TRBV28
J: TRBJ1-4

CDR3: ASSYSSVEYQPQH
D: NA
V: TRBV6-2/TRBV6-3
J: TRBJ1-5

CDR3: ASTGVGDGYT
D: TRBD1
V: TRBV7-9
J: TRBJ1-2

CDR3: SALTRGGAETQY
D: TRBD2
V: TRBV20-1
J: TRBJ2-5

CDR3: ASSSQGSHEQF
D: TRBD1
V: TRBV5-1
J: TRBJ2-1

CDR3: SVEFGDTQY
D: NA
V: TRBV29-1
J: TRBJ2-3

CDR3: ASSESLQRRTGELF
D: NA
V: TRBV2
J: TRBJ2-2

CDR3: ASSVTGTGYNSPLH
D: TRBD1
V: TRBV18
J: TRBJ1-6

CDR3: ASSLFGRSGDT
D: NA
V: TRBV7-9
J: TRBJ1-2

CDR3: SARVGLTNTEAF
D: NA
V: TRBV20-1
J: TRBJ1-1

CDR3: ASSILGSSSYEQY
D: NA
V: TRBV19
J: TRBJ2-7

CDR3: ASSRGQTGTNEKLF
D: NA
V: TRBV9
J: TRBJ1-4

CDR3: ASSEYAGNYGYT
D: NA
V: TRBV25-1
J: TRBJ1-2

CDR3: ASSEWGRGSGETQY
D: NA
V: TRBV25-1
J: TRBJ2-5

CDR3: SARDSGGGGNEQF
D: TRBD2
V: TRBV20-1
J: TRBJ2-1

CDR3: ASRATGNTDTQY
D: TRBD1
V: TRBV2
J: TRBJ2-3

CDR3: ASSSERGETQY
D: TRBD2
V: TRBV7-7
J: TRBJ2-5

CDR3: ASSRVGTRVDTQY
D: NA
V: TRBV5-5
J: TRBJ2-3

CDR3: ASSPLTENEQF
D: NA
V: TRBV18
J: TRBJ2-1